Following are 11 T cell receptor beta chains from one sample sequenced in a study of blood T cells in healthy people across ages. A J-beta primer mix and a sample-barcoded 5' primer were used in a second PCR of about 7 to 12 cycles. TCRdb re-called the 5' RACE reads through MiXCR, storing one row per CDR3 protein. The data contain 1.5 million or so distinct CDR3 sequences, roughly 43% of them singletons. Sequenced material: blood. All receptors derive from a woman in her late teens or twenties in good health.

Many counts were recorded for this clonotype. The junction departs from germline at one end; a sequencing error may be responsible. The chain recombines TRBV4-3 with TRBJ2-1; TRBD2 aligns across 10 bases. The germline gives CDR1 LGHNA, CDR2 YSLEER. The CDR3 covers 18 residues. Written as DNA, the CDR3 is TGCGCCAGCAGTCAAGTGGTTGCGCTAGCGGGAGTATTCAATGAGCAGTTCTTC. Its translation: CASSQVVALAGVFNEQFF.

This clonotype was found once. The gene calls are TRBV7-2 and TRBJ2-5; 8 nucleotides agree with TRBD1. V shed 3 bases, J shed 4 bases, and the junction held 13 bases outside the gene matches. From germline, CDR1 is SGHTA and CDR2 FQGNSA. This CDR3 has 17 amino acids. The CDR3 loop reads CASSLALTRTGLETQYF. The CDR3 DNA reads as TGTGCCAGCAGCTTGGCTCTGACTAGGACAGGGTTAGAGACCCAGTACTTC. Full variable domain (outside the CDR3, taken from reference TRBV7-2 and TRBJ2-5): GAGVSQSPSNKVTEKGKDVELRCDPISGHTALYWYRQSLGQGLEFLIYFQGNSAPDKSGLPSDRFSAERTGGSVSTLTIQRTQQEDSAVYLCASSLALTRTGLETQYFGPGTRLLVL.

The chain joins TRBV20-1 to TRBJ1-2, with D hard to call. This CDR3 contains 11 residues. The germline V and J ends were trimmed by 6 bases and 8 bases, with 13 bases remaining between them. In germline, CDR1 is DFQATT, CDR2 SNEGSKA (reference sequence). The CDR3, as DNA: TGCAGTGCACTTACCCAAGGGGGCTACACCTTC. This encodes CSALTQGGYTF.

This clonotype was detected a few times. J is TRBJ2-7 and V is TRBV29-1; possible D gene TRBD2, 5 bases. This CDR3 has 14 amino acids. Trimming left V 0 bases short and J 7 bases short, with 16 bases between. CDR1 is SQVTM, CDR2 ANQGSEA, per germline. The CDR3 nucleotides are TGCAGCGTTGAAGATCGGGCTAGATCGGGGGAGCAGTACTTC. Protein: CSVEDRARSGEQYF.

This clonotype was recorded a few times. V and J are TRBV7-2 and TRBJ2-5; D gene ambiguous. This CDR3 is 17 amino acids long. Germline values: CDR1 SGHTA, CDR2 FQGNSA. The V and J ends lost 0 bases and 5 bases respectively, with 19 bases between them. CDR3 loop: CASSLALKLTFWETQYF. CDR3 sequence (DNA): TGTGCCAGCAGCTTAGCGCTTAAGTTGACCTTCTGGGAGACCCAGTACTTC.

In DNA form, the CDR3 reads TGTGCCAGCGGGACAGCGAACATTGAGCAGTTCTTC. Translation: CASGTANIEQFF. The V gene is TRBV24-1, the J gene TRBJ2-1; weak D call: TRBD1 (7 bases). CDR1 is KGHDR, CDR2 SFDVKD, per germline. The ends were cut back, 11 bases at V and 9 bases at J, with 16 bases in the middle. This CDR3 contains 12 residues.

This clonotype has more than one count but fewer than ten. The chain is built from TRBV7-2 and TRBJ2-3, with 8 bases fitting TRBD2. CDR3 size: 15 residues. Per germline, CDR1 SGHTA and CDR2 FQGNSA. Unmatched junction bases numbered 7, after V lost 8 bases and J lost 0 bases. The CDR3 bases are TGTGCCAGCCGCCCCGGGGGGGCTAGCACAGATACGCAGTATTTT. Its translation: CASRPGGASTDTQYF.

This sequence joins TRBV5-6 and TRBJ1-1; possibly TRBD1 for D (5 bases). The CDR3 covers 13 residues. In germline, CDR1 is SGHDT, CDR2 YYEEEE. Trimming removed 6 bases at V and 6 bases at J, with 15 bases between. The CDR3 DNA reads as TGTGCCAGCACCTGGGGGGAGGTGTCTGAAGCTTTCTTT. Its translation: CASTWGEVSEAFF. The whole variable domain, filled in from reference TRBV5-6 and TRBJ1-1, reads DAGVTQSPTHLIKTRGQQVTLRCSPKSGHDTVSWYQQALGQGPQFIFQYYEEEERQRGNFPDRFSGHQFPNYSSELNVNALLLGDSALYLCASTWGEVSEAFFGQGTRLTVV.

CDR3 in amino acids: CAISVSTGQETQYF. The CDR3 DNA reads TGTGCCATCAGTGTCTCCACAGGGCAAGAGACCCAGTACTTC. The gene calls are TRBV10-3 and TRBJ2-5, with TRBD1 as a possible D gene (6 bases). Germline V CDR1 and CDR2: ENHRY, SYGVKD. This CDR3 comprises 14 residues. Trimming took off 4 bases at V and 2 bases at J, with 11 bases between the two ends.

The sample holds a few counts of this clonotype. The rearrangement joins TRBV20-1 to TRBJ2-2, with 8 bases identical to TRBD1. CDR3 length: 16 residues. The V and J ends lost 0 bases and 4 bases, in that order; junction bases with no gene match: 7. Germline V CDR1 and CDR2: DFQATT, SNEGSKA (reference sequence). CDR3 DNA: TGCAGTGCTAGAGATCGAGGCAGGGGGCGCACCGGGGAGCTGTTTTTT. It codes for CSARDRGRGRTGELFF.

The CDR3 protein is CASSQPDRNPGNTIYF. Written as DNA, the CDR3 is TGCGCCAGCAGCCAGCCCGACAGAAATCCTGGAAACACCATATATTTT. The chain joins TRBV4-1 to TRBJ1-3; tentatively, D is TRBD1 (5 bases). The CDR3 extends over 16 amino acids. With 3 bases removed from V and 2 bases from J, the gap between germline ends came to 14 bases. CDR1 MGHRA and CDR2 YSYEKL come from the germline V gene.